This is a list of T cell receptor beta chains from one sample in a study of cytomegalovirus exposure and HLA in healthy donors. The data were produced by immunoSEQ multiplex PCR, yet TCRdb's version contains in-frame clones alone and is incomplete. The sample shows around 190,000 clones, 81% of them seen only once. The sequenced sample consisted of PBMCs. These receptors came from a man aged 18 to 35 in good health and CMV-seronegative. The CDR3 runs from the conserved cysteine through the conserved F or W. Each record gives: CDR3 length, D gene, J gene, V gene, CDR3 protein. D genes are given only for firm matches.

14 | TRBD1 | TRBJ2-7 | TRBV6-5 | CASSRGQGSYEQYF
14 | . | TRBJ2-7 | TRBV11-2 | CASSLGASDYEQYF
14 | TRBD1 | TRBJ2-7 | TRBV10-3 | CATLQTNQGDEQYF
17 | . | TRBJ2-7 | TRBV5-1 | CASSPLPPRGRSYEQYF
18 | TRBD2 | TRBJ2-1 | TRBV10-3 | CAIRGWDRKRESYNEQFF
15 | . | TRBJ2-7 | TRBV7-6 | CASSRGWTENYEQYF
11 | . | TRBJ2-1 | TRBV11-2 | CASRFQGKQFF
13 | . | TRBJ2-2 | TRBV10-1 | CASSEEDTGELFF
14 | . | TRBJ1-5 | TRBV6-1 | CASSEIKEAQPQHF
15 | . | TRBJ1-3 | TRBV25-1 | CASSEYEIPGNTIYF
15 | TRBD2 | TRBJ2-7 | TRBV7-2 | CASSFRSGGTYEQYF
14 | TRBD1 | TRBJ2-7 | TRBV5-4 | CASSLRDRGYEQYF
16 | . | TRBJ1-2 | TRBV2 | CASSLLGAGSLHGYTF
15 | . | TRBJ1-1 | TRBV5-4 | CASSLDGKLNTEAFF
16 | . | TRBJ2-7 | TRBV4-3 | CASSCHRSPYGSEQYF
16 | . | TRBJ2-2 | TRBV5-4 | CASRLWSGGNTGELFF
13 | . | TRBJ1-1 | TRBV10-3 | CAISDSLNTEAFF
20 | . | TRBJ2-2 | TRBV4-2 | CASSQDAGGKTTLNTGELFF